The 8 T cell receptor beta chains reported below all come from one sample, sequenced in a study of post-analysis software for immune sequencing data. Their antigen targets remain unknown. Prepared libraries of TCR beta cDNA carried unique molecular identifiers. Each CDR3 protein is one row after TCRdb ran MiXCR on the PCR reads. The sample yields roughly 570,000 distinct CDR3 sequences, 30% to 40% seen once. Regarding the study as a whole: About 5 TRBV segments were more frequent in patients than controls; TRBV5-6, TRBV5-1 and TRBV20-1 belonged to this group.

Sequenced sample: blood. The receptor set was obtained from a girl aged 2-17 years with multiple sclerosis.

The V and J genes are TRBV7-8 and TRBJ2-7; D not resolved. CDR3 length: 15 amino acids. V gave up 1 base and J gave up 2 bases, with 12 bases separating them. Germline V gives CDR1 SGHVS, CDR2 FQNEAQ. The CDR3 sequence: CASSLETLVTYEQYF. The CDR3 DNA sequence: TGTGCCAGCAGCTTAGAGACTTTGGTCACCTACGAGCAGTACTTC.

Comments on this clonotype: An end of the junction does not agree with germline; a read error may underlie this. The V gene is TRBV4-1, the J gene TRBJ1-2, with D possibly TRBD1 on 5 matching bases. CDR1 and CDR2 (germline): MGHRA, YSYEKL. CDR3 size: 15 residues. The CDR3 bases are TGCGCCAGCAGTCAAGCCGACTCGAGGGGCTATGGCTACACCTTC. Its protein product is CASSQADSRGYGYTF.

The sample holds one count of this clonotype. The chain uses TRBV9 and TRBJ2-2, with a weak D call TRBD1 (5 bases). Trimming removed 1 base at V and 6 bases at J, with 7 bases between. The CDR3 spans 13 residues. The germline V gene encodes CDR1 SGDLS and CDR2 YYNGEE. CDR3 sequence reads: CASSVLGAGELFF. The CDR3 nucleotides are TGTGCCAGCAGCGTACTAGGGGCCGGGGAGCTGTTTTTT.

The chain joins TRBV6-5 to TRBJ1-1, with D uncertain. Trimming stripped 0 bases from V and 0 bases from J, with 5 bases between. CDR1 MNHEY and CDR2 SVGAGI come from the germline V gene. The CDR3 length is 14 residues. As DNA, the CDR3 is TGTGCCAGCAGTTACTCTCCAATGAACACTGAAGCTTTCTTT. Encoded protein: CASSYSPMNTEAFF.

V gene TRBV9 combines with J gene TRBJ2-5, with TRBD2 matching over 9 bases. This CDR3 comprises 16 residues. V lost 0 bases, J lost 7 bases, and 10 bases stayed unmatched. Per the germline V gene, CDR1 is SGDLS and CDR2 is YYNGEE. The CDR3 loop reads CASSVATGPAGGTQYF. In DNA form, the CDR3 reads TGTGCCAGCAGCGTAGCTACCGGGCCAGCGGGGGGGACCCAGTACTTC.

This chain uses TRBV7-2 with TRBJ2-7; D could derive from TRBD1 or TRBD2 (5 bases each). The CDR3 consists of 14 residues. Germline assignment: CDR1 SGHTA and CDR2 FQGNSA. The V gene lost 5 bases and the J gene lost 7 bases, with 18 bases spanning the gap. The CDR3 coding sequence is TGTGCCAGCAGCCAAGAACCGGGACCTCAAGAGCAGTACTTC. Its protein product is CASSQEPGPQEQYF.

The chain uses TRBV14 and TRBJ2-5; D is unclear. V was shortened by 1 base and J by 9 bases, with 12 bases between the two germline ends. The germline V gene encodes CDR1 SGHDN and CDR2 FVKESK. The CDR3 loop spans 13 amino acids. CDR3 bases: TGTGCCAGCAGCCAAGCACGTTTCGAGGCCCAGTACTTC. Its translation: CASSQARFEAQYF. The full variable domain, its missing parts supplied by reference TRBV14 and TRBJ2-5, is EAGVTQFPSHSVIEKGQTVTLRCDPISGHDNLYWYRRVMGKEIKFLLHFVKESKQDESGMPNNRFLAERTGGTYSTLKVQPAELEDSGVYFCASSQARFEAQYFGPGTRLLVL.

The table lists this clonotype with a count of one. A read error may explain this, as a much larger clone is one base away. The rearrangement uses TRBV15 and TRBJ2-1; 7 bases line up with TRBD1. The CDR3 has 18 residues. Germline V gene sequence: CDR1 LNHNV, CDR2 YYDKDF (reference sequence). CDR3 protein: CATSRGDRDRSTYDEQFF. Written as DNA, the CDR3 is TGTGCCACCAGCAGAGGGGACCGGGACAGATCGACCTACGATGAGCAGTTCTTC.